Each of the 15 T cell receptor beta chains below was sequenced from the same sample in a study of cytomegalovirus exposure and HLA in healthy donors. PCR used 60 Vbeta primers and 13 Jbeta primers. Using immunoSEQ multiplex PCR, the repertoire was profiled, and TCRdb retains in-frame clones only, with some absent. The data contain 110,000 or so clones, approximately 84% of them singletons. The sample consisted of PBMCs. The receptors originated from a male donor in good health and CMV-seronegative.

This chain uses TRBV9 with TRBJ2-5, with 10 bases matching TRBD2. Germline V gene sequence: CDR1 SGDLS, CDR2 YYNGEE. Trimming took 0 bases from V and 5 from J; bases not matched to a gene: 7. The CDR3 has 16 amino acids. The DNA of the CDR3 is TGTGCCAGCAGCGTAGCTCGACTAGCGGGTCGGGAGACCCAGTACTTC. Translated: CASSVARLAGRETQYF.

This sequence joins TRBV5-6 and TRBJ2-7; tentative D call: TRBD1 (6 bases). V was shortened by 4 bases and J by 5 bases, with 16 bases between the two germline ends. Per the germline V gene, CDR1 is SGHDT and CDR2 is YYEEEE. The CDR3 is 14 amino acids. The CDR3 DNA reads as TGTGCCAGCAGCATACAGGGTTATAGCGACGAGCAGTACTTC. Amino acids: CASSIQGYSDEQYF.

The chain links TRBV27 to TRBJ2-4, with D perhaps TRBD1 (6 bases). Trimming stripped 5 bases from V and 4 bases from J, with 27 bases between. CDR1 is MNHEY and CDR2 is SMNVEV in the germline V gene (reference sequence). The CDR3 is 19 residues long. The CDR3 loop reads CASSPQLMRTGLTKNIQYF. CDR3 nucleotides: TGTGCCAGCAGTCCCCAGCTTATGAGAACAGGGTTAACTAAAAACATTCAGTACTTC.

This chain joins TRBV27 and TRBJ1-2; D remains unclear. Germline assignment: CDR1 MNHEY and CDR2 SMNVEV (reference sequence). V gave up 3 bases and J gave up 4 bases, with 12 bases separating them. The CDR3 totals 14 residues. The DNA of the CDR3 is TGTGCCAGCAGTTTGAGTGGCGGGGTCTATGGCTACACCTTC. Translated, it gives CASSLSGGVYGYTF.

The gene calls are TRBV5-6 and TRBJ1-2; no reliable D call. CDR3 length: 14 residues. The ends were cut back, 0 bases at V and 1 base at J, with 7 bases in the middle. Germline CDR1 reads SGHDT; CDR2 reads YYEEEE. Here the CDR3 reads CASSLELHNYGYTF. The CDR3 nucleotides are TGTGCCAGCAGCTTGGAGCTGCATAACTATGGCTACACCTTC.

The chain's CDR3 is CASSVLAGPYNEQFF. The CDR3 coding sequence is TGTGCCAGCAGCGTTCTAGCGGGTCCCTACAATGAGCAGTTCTTC. This chain uses TRBV13 with TRBJ2-1; 8 bases line up with TRBD2. V lost 5 bases, J lost 2 bases, and 5 bases stayed unmatched. CDR3 length: 15 residues. Germline V gene lookup returns CDR1 PRHDT and CDR2 FYEKMQ (reference sequence).

This chain joins TRBV6-5 and TRBJ2-7, with D possibly TRBD1 on 5 matching bases. CDR3 length equals 15 residues. The ends were cut back, 0 bases at V and 4 bases at J, with 13 bases in the middle. CDR1 MNHEY and CDR2 SVGAGI come from the germline V gene. The CDR3 bases are TGTGCCAGCAGTTACTCTAGGGGTATCTGGTACGAGCAGTACTTC. Translated: CASSYSRGIWYEQYF.

The rearrangement joins TRBV7-2 to TRBJ2-7; no firm D call. Germline-derived CDR1 and CDR2 are SGHTA and FQGNSA. This CDR3 is built from 11 residues. V lost 3 bases, J lost 3 bases, and 3 bases lay in between. The CDR3 coding sequence is TGTGCCAGCAGCTTGAGCTACGAGCAGTACTTC. Protein product: CASSLSYEQYF.

This rearrangement joins TRBV28 to TRBJ1-2; 9 bases are a match to TRBD1. There are 15 residues in the CDR3. CDR1 and CDR2 from the germline V gene are MDHEN and SYDVKM. J gave up 7 bases and V 4 bases, and 10 bases lay outside the gene matches. The CDR3 loop reads CASSSIDRGILGYTF. CDR3 nucleotides: TGTGCCAGCAGTTCCATCGACAGGGGGATTCTTGGCTACACCTTC.

The chain is built from TRBV7-9 and TRBJ2-1, with D possibly matching TRBD2 (7 bases). Germline CDR1 SEHNR, CDR2 FQNEAQ (reference sequence). CDR3 size: 14 residues. The V end lost 8 bases, the J end lost 9 bases, and 20 bases lay between the germline ends. The CDR3 DNA reads as TGTGCCAGCCCCCAAGGGGGGGGGACTATTGAGCAGTTCTTC. Its translation: CASPQGGGTIEQFF.

The CDR3 sequence: CASSQRGREGVSDTQYF. Here the CDR3 DNA reads TGCGCCAGCAGCCAACGGGGGCGGGAGGGCGTTTCAGATACGCAGTATTTT. The rearrangement links TRBV4-1 to TRBJ2-3, with 9 bases that match TRBD2. In germline, CDR1 is MGHRA, CDR2 YSYEKL. The CDR3 consists of 17 residues. The junction had 10 bases not matched to a gene; V was cut back by 2 bases and J by 4 bases.

The rearrangement joins TRBV5-3 to TRBJ1-4; TRBD1 matches 8 bases. TRBV5-3 carries the ORF label, with uncertain function. Trimming removed 5 bases from V and 0 bases from J; junction bases left unmatched: 12. CDR3 length: 18 residues. The chain's CDR3 is CARSPTGQARPTNEKLFF. DNA of the CDR3: TGTGCCAGAAGTCCCACGGGACAGGCTCGTCCAACTAATGAAAAACTGTTTTTT.

The V and J genes are TRBV19 and TRBJ2-4; 7 bases agree with TRBD2. The J segment lost 0 bases and the V segment lost 5 bases, leaving 10 bases of the junction unmatched. The germline gives CDR1 LNHDA, CDR2 SQIVND (reference sequence). The CDR3 sequence is 17 residues long. The CDR3: CASSQAGRILAKNIQYF. The CDR3, as DNA: TGTGCCAGTAGTCAAGCGGGGAGGATACTAGCCAAAAACATTCAGTACTTC.

The gene calls are TRBV4-1 and TRBJ2-7; D unclear. The germline CDR1 and CDR2 sequences are MGHRA and YSYEKL. Trimming removed 1 base from V and 7 bases from J, with 11 bases in between. The CDR3 is made up of 13 amino acids. CDR3 amino acids: CASSQVSAGEQYF. The CDR3 nucleotides read TGCGCCAGCAGCCAAGTTTCAGCCGGGGAGCAGTACTTC.

The chain carries TRBV11-2 and TRBJ2-2, with 10 bases fitting TRBD2. The ends lost 6 bases at V and 6 bases at J; junction bases unmatched: 13. The length of the CDR3 is 17 residues. CDR1 and CDR2 from the germline V gene are SGHAT and FQNNGV. The CDR3 nucleotides are TGTGCCAGCAGACCGGGGTTACTAGCGGGACGATCCGGGGAGCTGTTTTTT. This sequence encodes CASRPGLLAGRSGELFF.